One and the same sample provided the 27 T cell receptor beta chains below, sequenced in a study of OX40 agonist ivuxolimab in advanced cancers. The repertoire was sequenced with immunoSEQ multiplex PCR; TCRdb's copy has only in-frame clones and lacks some. The sample has more than 85,000 clones; about 80% are singletons. The sequencing used CD4+ or CD8+ T cells sorted from blood, collected in a trial of the OX40 agonist ivuxolimab. The receptor set was obtained from an adult with an advanced solid tumor such as melanoma, head and neck, liver or kidney cancer.

This chain links TRBV5-1 with TRBJ1-5, with 10 bases identical to TRBD1. The CDR3 consists of 15 residues. CDR1 is SGHRS, CDR2 YFSETQ, per germline. Losses at the gene ends were 0 bases for V and 7 bases for J; bases not matched to a gene: 4. CDR3 coding DNA: TGCGCCAGCAGCTTGGGACAGGGGGCAGGACAGCCCCAGCATTTT. Encoded protein: CASSLGQGAGQPQHF.

The chain combines TRBV6-6 with TRBJ2-2, with TRBD1 identical over 10 bases. The CDR3 has 16 amino acids. Per germline, CDR1 MNHNY and CDR2 SVGAGI (reference sequence). Trimming at V came to 6 bases and at J to 4 bases, leaving 8 bases not matched to a gene. Here the CDR3 DNA reads TGTGCCAGCAGACTTACCGGGACAGGGGCCACCGGGGAGCTGTTTTTT. Amino acid sequence: CASRLTGTGATGELFF.

This chain uses TRBV5-4 with TRBJ1-2; no firm D call. The germline V gene has CDR1 SGHNT and CDR2 YYREEE (reference sequence). The V and J ends lost 5 bases and 4 bases respectively, with 12 bases between them. This CDR3 contains 13 residues. The CDR3 DNA follows: TGTGCCAGCAGTTCGACGGTACTCTATGGCTACACCTTC. As protein: CASSSTVLYGYTF. The variable domain in full, completed from reference TRBV5-4 and TRBJ1-2, reads ETGVTQSPTHLIKTRGQQVTLRCSSQSGHNTVSWYQQALGQGPQFIFQYYREEENGRGNFPPRFSGLQFPNYSSELNVNALELDDSALYLCASSSTVLYGYTFGSGTRLTVV.

The V call is TRBV6-5, the J call TRBJ1-5; D is unclear. This CDR3 is built from 13 residues. The V gene's germline CDR1 is MNHEY and CDR2 SVGAGI. V lost 7 bases to trimming and J lost 3 bases, with 10 bases between them. The CDR3 region is CASISYPNQPQHF. The CDR3 coding sequence is TGTGCCAGCATTAGTTACCCCAATCAGCCCCAGCATTTT.

The chain carries TRBV29-1 and TRBJ2-7; D possibly corresponds to TRBD1 (7 bases). V dropped 1 base and J dropped 1 base, with 20 bases sitting between them. Per the germline V gene, CDR1 is SQVTM and CDR2 is ANQGSEA. The CDR3 is 17 amino acids. The CDR3 nucleotides read TGCAGCGTTGAAGGTGGGACGGGCGGGACAGTATCCTACGAGCAGTACTTC. This codes for CSVEGGTGGTVSYEQYF.

The rearrangement joins TRBV10-3 to TRBJ1-1; 9 bases line up with TRBD1. CDR3 length equals 15 residues. Germline V gives CDR1 ENHRY, CDR2 SYGVKD. V was clipped by 6 bases and J by 0 bases; unmatched bases: 5. Here the CDR3 DNA reads TGTGCCATCAGACAGGGGGCGGGGATGAACACTGAAGCTTTCTTT. Protein product: CAIRQGAGMNTEAFF.

This clone was seen only a few times. The chain has TRBV5-1 and TRBJ1-1; D remains unclear. The CDR3 sequence is 16 residues long. The germline CDR1 and CDR2 sequences are SGHRS and YFSETQ. The V gene lost 4 bases and the J gene lost 0 bases, with 16 bases spanning the gap. The CDR3, as DNA: TGCGCCAGCAGCCTAGGGATGACTAAGATGAACACTGAAGCTTTCTTT. It translates to CASSLGMTKMNTEAFF.

The chain has TRBV19 and TRBJ2-3; 9 bases are a match to TRBD2. The length of the CDR3 is 16 residues. J was trimmed by 6 bases and V by 4 bases; bases with no gene match: 11. Germline-derived CDR1 and CDR2 are LNHDA and SQIVND (reference sequence). DNA of the CDR3: TGTGCCAGTAGTACCCCCTTTGGACTAGCGTTGGATACGCAGTATTTT. This gives the protein CASSTPFGLALDTQYF.

The V call is TRBV5-6, the J call TRBJ2-2; D remains unclear. This CDR3 contains 15 residues. Trimming stripped 0 bases from V and 2 bases from J, with 8 bases between. Germline lookup yields CDR1 SGHDT and CDR2 YYEEEE. The CDR3 nucleotides read TGTGCCAGCAGCTTGGTACAGAGAAACACCGGGGAGCTGTTTTTT. Amino acids: CASSLVQRNTGELFF.

The V and J genes are TRBV28 and TRBJ1-1; weak D call: TRBD1 (5 bases). In germline, CDR1 is MDHEN, CDR2 SYDVKM. The CDR3 is 13 amino acids. The ends were cut back, 4 bases at V and 10 bases at J, with 16 bases in the middle. CDR3 bases: TGTGCCAGCAGTTCCCTGGGGGTACGTCTAGCTTTCTTT. Translating it yields CASSSLGVRLAFF.

The chain joins TRBV7-3 to TRBJ1-3; no firm D call. The CDR3 sequence is 11 residues long. Trimming left V 6 bases short and J 8 bases short, with 8 bases between. Per the germline V gene, CDR1 is SGHTA and CDR2 is FQGTGA. For the CDR3, the DNA is TGTGCCAGCAGTGCGGGAGACACCATATATTTT. Translation: CASSAGDTIYF.

This clone was seen once. The CDR3 nucleotides read TGTGCCAGCAGCGTACAAACCCAAGAGACCCAGTACTTC. This encodes CASSVQTQETQYF. The genes are TRBV9 and TRBJ2-5, with D unresolved. The ends were cut back, 1 base at V and 1 base at J, with 5 bases in the middle. This CDR3 comprises 13 residues. The germline V gene has CDR1 SGDLS and CDR2 YYNGEE.

The rearrangement links TRBV7-2 to TRBJ2-5, with D perhaps TRBD1 or TRBD2 (7 bases each). The germline V gene has CDR1 SGHTA and CDR2 FQGNSA. V gave up 5 bases and J gave up 5 bases, with 15 bases separating them. This CDR3 is built from 14 residues. CDR3 sequence reads: CASSPGTAGETQYF. As DNA, the CDR3 is TGTGCCAGCAGCCCCGGGACAGCGGGGGAGACCCAGTACTTC.

This chain links TRBV7-6 with TRBJ1-5; no clear D gene. Germline V gives CDR1 SGHVS, CDR2 FNYEAQ. V lost 1 base to trimming and J lost 5 bases, with 6 bases between them. The CDR3 extends over 13 amino acids. The CDR3 bases are TGTGCCAGCAGCTTAGTGAGGGATCAGCCCCAGCATTTT. Protein sequence: CASSLVRDQPQHF.

The chain links TRBV7-9 to TRBJ1-5, with D hard to call. CDR1 SEHNR and CDR2 FQNEAQ come from the germline V gene (reference sequence). V was cut by 5 bases and J by 2 bases, with 16 bases left in between. The CDR3 is 16 residues long. The CDR3 coding sequence is TGTGCCAGCAGCCTAGACACGCTCGGAGGCAATCAGCCCCAGCATTTT. Amino acids: CASSLDTLGGNQPQHF.

V and J are TRBV14 and TRBJ2-3; D gene ambiguous. Germline V lookup: CDR1 SGHDN, CDR2 FVKESK. V was shortened by 5 bases and J by 11 bases, with 14 bases between the two germline ends. The CDR3 runs 12 residues. CDR3 coding DNA: TGTGCCAGCAGCTTTCTTAACGGTTGGCAGTATTTT. It encodes CASSFLNGWQYF.

The chain combines TRBV10-3 with TRBJ1-1; D uncertain. The germline CDR1 and CDR2 sequences are ENHRY and SYGVKD. This CDR3 contains 12 residues. With 3 bases removed from V and 6 bases from J, the gap between germline ends came to 8 bases. This CDR3 is CAISDPPSEAFF. The CDR3 bases are TGTGCCATCAGTGACCCACCCTCTGAAGCTTTCTTT.

The rearrangement links TRBV5-3 to TRBJ1-5; no reliable D call. TRBV5-3 is flagged as an ORF with uncertain function. This CDR3 comprises 14 residues. Trimming left V 1 base short and J 5 bases short, with 10 bases between. CDR3 sequence (DNA): TGTGCCAGAAGCTTGCTCGGGGTGCATCAGCCCCAGCATTTT. Translated: CARSLLGVHQPQHF.

The chain carries TRBV6-6 and TRBJ2-2, with D unclear. Germline CDR1 and CDR2: MNHNY and SVGAGI (reference sequence). The CDR3 is 16 residues long. V was trimmed by 2 bases and J by 0 bases, leaving 10 bases between them. The CDR3 is CASSYHQRTNTGELFF. CDR3 DNA sequence: TGTGCCAGCAGTTACCATCAGCGAACGAACACCGGGGAGCTGTTTTTT.

This clone was seen a few times. A junction end diverges from the germline sequence, so it may reflect a read error. The chain couples TRBV2 to TRBJ1-2; D is unclear. The germline gives CDR1 SNHLY, CDR2 FYNNEI. The length of the CDR3 is 13 residues. CDR3 DNA: TGTGCAAGCAGCGAACAATTCCCCTATGGCTACACCTTC. Its translation is CASSEQFPYGYTF.

The rearrangement links TRBV4-3 to TRBJ1-2, with D possibly matching TRBD1 (6 bases). The CDR3 covers 16 residues. Between the trimmed V and J ends, which lost 2 bases and 6 bases, there was a span of 19 bases. In germline, CDR1 is LGHNA, CDR2 YSLEER. The CDR3 DNA is TGCGCCAGCAGCCAAACAAAAGGGCAGGGGAGGCATGGCTACACCTTC. Residues: CASSQTKGQGRHGYTF.

This chain's CDR3 is CASSITGTPAPLHF. In nucleotides, the CDR3 is TGTGCCAGTAGTATTACAGGCACCCCGGCACCCCTCCACTTT. The rearrangement joins TRBV19 to TRBJ1-6; a possible D gene is TRBD1 (5 bases). Germline lookup yields CDR1 LNHDA and CDR2 SQIVND (reference sequence). CDR3 length equals 14 residues. V lost 3 bases and J 11 bases, leaving 14 bases between the germline ends.

As concerns this clone: The junction departs from the called germline gene at one end, perhaps through a read error. This CDR3 is also generated by other DNA sequences in the sample. The chain combines TRBV19 with TRBJ1-6; D gene ambiguous. Germline lookup yields CDR1 LNHDA and CDR2 SQIVND (reference sequence). CDR3 length equals 14 residues. CDR3 DNA: TGTGCCAGTAAATCGGATCCTGGTGATTCACCCCTCCATTTT. This sequence encodes CASKSDPGDSPLHF.

This rearrangement joins TRBV5-3 to TRBJ2-6, with D unresolved. TRBV5-3 is an ORF, and what it does is uncertain. Trimming stripped 1 base from V and 0 bases from J, with 11 bases between. The CDR3 totals 17 residues. CDR3 coding DNA: TGTGCCAGAAGCTTGTGTCGCATTAGCTCTGGGGCCAACGTCCTGACTTTC. Protein: CARSLCRISSGANVLTF.

The chain links TRBV30 to TRBJ2-7; D uncertain. Trimming left V 4 bases short and J 3 bases short, with 13 bases between. CDR1 and CDR2 (germline): GTSNPN, SVGIG (reference sequence). CDR3 length: 13 residues. This CDR3 reads CAWKPLDGYEQYF. CDR3 bases: TGTGCCTGGAAGCCACTGGATGGCTACGAGCAGTACTTC.

This sequence joins TRBV28 and TRBJ1-2; 7 bases align to TRBD1. The germline V gene has CDR1 MDHEN and CDR2 SYDVKM. The V gene end was trimmed by 6 bases and the J gene end by 5 bases; junction bases not matched to a gene: 9. This CDR3 contains 14 residues. This chain's CDR3 is CASSLLDRFYGYTF. The CDR3 DNA follows: TGTGCCAGCAGCCTCTTGGACAGGTTTTATGGCTACACCTTC.

The chain employs TRBV30 and TRBJ1-1; a possible D gene is TRBD1 (6 bases). The CDR3 spans 15 residues. Germline V lookup: CDR1 GTSNPN, CDR2 SVGIG (reference sequence). Trimming stripped 5 bases from V and 0 bases from J, with 16 bases between. The CDR3 DNA reads as TGTGCCTGGGACGTGGGACAAGCAATGAACACTGAAGCTTTCTTT. Protein sequence: CAWDVGQAMNTEAFF.